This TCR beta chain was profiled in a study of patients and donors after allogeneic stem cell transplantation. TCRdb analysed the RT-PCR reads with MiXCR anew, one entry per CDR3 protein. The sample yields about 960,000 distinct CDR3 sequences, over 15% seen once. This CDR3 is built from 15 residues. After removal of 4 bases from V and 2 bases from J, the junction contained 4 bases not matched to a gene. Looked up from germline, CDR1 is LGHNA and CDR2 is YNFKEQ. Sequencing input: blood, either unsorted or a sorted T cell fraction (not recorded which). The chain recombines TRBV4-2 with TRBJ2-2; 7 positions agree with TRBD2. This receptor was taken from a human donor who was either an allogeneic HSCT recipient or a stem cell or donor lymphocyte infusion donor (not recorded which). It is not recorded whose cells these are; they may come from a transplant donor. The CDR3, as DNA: TGTGCCAGCAGCCGTGCGGGAGTTAACACCGGGGAGCTGTTTTTT. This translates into CASSRAGVNTGELFF.